Shown below are 27 T cell receptor beta chains from a single sample sequenced in a study of blood T cell repertoires in COVID-19. The assay was immunoSEQ multiplex PCR, and TCRdb's table has in-frame clones only and misses some. The repertoire consists of under 150,000 clones, with about 77% occurring once and the leading ten covering roughly 25%. The sequencing sample was made of peripheral blood. The receptor set was obtained from a human donor in a cohort sampled during active COVID-19.

The rearrangement joins TRBV6-5 to TRBJ2-3, with 9 positions matching TRBD2. CDR1 MNHEY and CDR2 SVGAGI come from the germline V gene. J lost 6 bases, V lost 6 bases, and 4 bases had no gene match. There are 13 residues in the CDR3. The CDR3 DNA sequence: TGTGCCAGCAGGGGACTAGCTTCCGATACGCAGTATTTT. Translation gives CASRGLASDTQYF.

V and J are TRBV27 and TRBJ1-1; D is possibly TRBD1 (6 bases). Germline CDR1 reads MNHEY; CDR2 reads SMNVEV (reference sequence). This CDR3 has 14 residues. Trimming pared 3 bases from V and 3 bases from J, leaving 11 bases between. CDR3 amino acids: CASSLEGGDTEAFF. In nucleotides, the CDR3 is TGTGCCAGCAGTTTGGAAGGGGGGGACACTGAAGCTTTCTTT.

The CDR3 bases are TGTGCCAGCAGTAGGTGGGGCGCCTACGAGCAGTACTTC. Encoded protein: CASSRWGAYEQYF. The genes are TRBV27 and TRBJ2-7, with D possibly TRBD1 on 5 matching bases. CDR1 is MNHEY and CDR2 is SMNVEV in the germline V gene (reference sequence). Trimming left V 5 bases short and J 2 bases short, with 10 bases between. The CDR3 totals 13 residues.

This clone was seen only a few times. V usage is TRBV4-3 and J usage is TRBJ2-1; the D gene is possibly TRBD1 (6 bases). The CDR3 totals 15 residues. Trimming removed 1 base at V and 12 bases at J, with 19 bases between. In germline, CDR1 is LGHNA, CDR2 YSLEER. The CDR3 region is CASSQAGTTGSGQFF. CDR3 coding DNA: TGCGCCAGCAGCCAAGCCGGGACAACGGGGTCAGGGCAGTTCTTC.

The chain recombines TRBV30 with TRBJ2-1; 9 bases agree with TRBD2. Germline V gene data show CDR1 as GTSNPN and CDR2 as SVGIG (reference sequence). V dropped 4 bases and J dropped 9; count of bases not matched to a gene: 16. The CDR3 is 16 amino acids. CDR3: CAWTPPSREGVGEQFF. CDR3 in DNA: TGTGCCTGGACACCTCCATCGCGGGAGGGAGTCGGTGAGCAGTTCTTC. Filled out from reference TRBV30 and TRBJ2-1, the complete variable domain reads SQTIHQWPATLVQPVGSPLSLECTVEGTSNPNLYWYRQAAGRGLQLLFYSVGIGQISSEVPQNLSASRPQDRQFILSSKKLLLSDSGFYLCAWTPPSREGVGEQFFGPGTRLTVL.

The J gene is TRBJ2-6, the V gene TRBV30, with TRBD1 as a possible D gene (6 bases). CDR3 size: 16 residues. Germline CDR1 and CDR2: GTSNPN and SVGIG (reference sequence). Between the trimmed V and J ends, which lost 0 bases and 9 bases, there was a span of 18 bases. CDR3 nucleotide sequence: TGTGCCTGGAGTGTCACACTAGGACAGAGACTCAACGTCCTGACTTTC. It codes for CAWSVTLGQRLNVLTF.

The chain combines TRBV19 with TRBJ1-3; TRBD1 is a possible D gene (5 bases). The V end was cut by 10 bases, the J end by 4 bases, with 14 bases between. The CDR3 has 13 residues. Germline V gene lookup returns CDR1 LNHDA and CDR2 SQIVND (reference sequence). In nucleotides, the CDR3 is TGTGCCACCGGACAAGAAAGAGGAAACACCATATATTTT. Amino acid sequence: CATGQERGNTIYF.

V and J are TRBV7-2 and TRBJ1-5; D gene ambiguous. Germline CDR1 is SGHTA and CDR2 is FQGNSA. The CDR3 totals 15 residues. The V gene lost 1 base and the J gene lost 4 bases, with 11 bases spanning the gap. The CDR3 nucleotides read TGTGCCAGCAGCTTAGATTTACAGCCTAATCAGCCCCAGCATTTT. Amino acid sequence: CASSLDLQPNQPQHF.

V and J are TRBV4-3 and TRBJ2-2, with a weak D call TRBD1 (6 bases). Germline V gene lookup returns CDR1 LGHNA and CDR2 YSLEER. The CDR3 is 19 amino acids. Trimming removed 2 bases at V and 2 bases at J, with 21 bases between. The CDR3 DNA reads TGCGCCAGCAGCCAACAAGTTTTTACAGGGACCGATAACACCGGGGAGCTGTTTTTT. Protein product: CASSQQVFTGTDNTGELFF.

In this sample, this clone turned up once. J is TRBJ1-6 and V is TRBV9; D unclear. Germline CDR1 SGDLS, CDR2 YYNGEE. V dropped 0 bases and J dropped 3 bases, with 4 bases sitting between them. This CDR3 has 14 residues. The CDR3 DNA follows: TGTGCCAGCAGCGTAGGAGTCTATAATTCACCCCTCCACTTT. Amino acids: CASSVGVYNSPLHF.

This clone has only a few counts. V is TRBV5-4 and J is TRBJ2-7; weak D call: TRBD2 (6 bases). The CDR3 extends over 13 amino acids. Germline values: CDR1 SGHNT, CDR2 YYREEE (reference sequence). V lost 5 bases to trimming and J lost 0 bases, with 9 bases between them. This chain's CDR3 is CASSRLGSYEQYF. CDR3 nucleotides: TGTGCCAGCAGTCGACTAGGCTCCTACGAGCAGTACTTC. The variable domain in full, with the rest retrieved from reference TRBV5-4 and TRBJ2-7, is ETGVTQSPTHLIKTRGQQVTLRCSSQSGHNTVSWYQQALGQGPQFIFQYYREEENGRGNFPPRFSGLQFPNYSSELNVNALELDDSALYLCASSRLGSYEQYFGPGTRLTVT.

The V gene is TRBV7-9, the J gene TRBJ2-7; D call uncertain. CDR3 size: 13 residues. V lost 5 bases and J lost 1, with 9 bases in between. Germline-derived CDR1 and CDR2 are SEHNR and FQNEAQ (reference sequence). The CDR3, as DNA: TGTGCCAGCAGCCCCCGGTCTTCCTACGAGCAGTACTTC. Residues: CASSPRSSYEQYF.

This clone came up a few times. The chain is built from TRBV10-1 and TRBJ1-1; D remains unclear. CDR1 and CDR2 (germline): WNHNN, SYGVQD (reference sequence). The CDR3 consists of 14 residues. V shed 7 bases and J shed 5 bases, with 17 bases lying between them. DNA for the CDR3: TGCGCCAGCACCCCGGTTAAGAGGAAGACTGAAGCTTTCTTT. This codes for CASTPVKRKTEAFF.

The V and J genes are TRBV5-1 and TRBJ1-3; D is ambiguous. CDR3 length: 14 residues. V shed 1 base and J shed 0 bases, with 5 bases lying between them. In germline, CDR1 is SGHRS, CDR2 YFSETQ. The CDR3 here is CASSLSSSGNTIYF. As DNA, the CDR3 is TGCGCCAGCAGCTTGTCCAGCTCTGGAAACACCATATATTTT.

The V and J genes are TRBV28 and TRBJ2-5; the D is unclear. V was cut by 5 bases and J by 0 bases, with 7 bases left in between. CDR3 length: 13 residues. Germline V lookup: CDR1 MDHEN, CDR2 SYDVKM. The CDR3, as DNA: TGTGCCAGCAGTGACGGGTACCAAGAGACCCAGTACTTC. It is translated as CASSDGYQETQYF.

The gene calls are TRBV18 and TRBJ2-7; D possibly corresponds to TRBD1 (6 bases). The CDR3 has 15 residues. V lost 3 bases and J 0 bases, leaving 12 bases between the germline ends. The V gene's germline CDR1 is KGHSH and CDR2 LQKENI. The CDR3 reads CASSPIDRISYEQYF. CDR3 nucleotide sequence: TGTGCCAGCTCACCGATAGACAGGATCTCCTACGAGCAGTACTTC.

This clone was seen at least ten times. The chain couples TRBV6-5 to TRBJ1-6; D unclear. The length of the CDR3 is 14 residues. Germline-derived CDR1 and CDR2 are MNHEY and SVGAGI. Trimming removed 0 bases from V and 10 bases from J, with 10 bases in between. The CDR3 here is CASSYSNSRSPLHF. For the CDR3, the DNA is TGTGCCAGCAGTTACTCGAATTCCCGGTCACCCCTCCACTTT.

This sequence joins TRBV3-1 (or the pseudogene TRBV3-2) and TRBJ2-7, with 7 bases fitting TRBD1. The germline CDR1 and CDR2 sequences are LGHDT and YNNKEL (reference sequence). V gave up 4 bases and J gave up 3 bases; unmatched junction bases: 9. The CDR3 has 15 residues. The CDR3 sequence: CASSPHPTGLYEQYF. CDR3 bases: TGTGCCAGCAGCCCCCACCCGACAGGGCTCTACGAGCAGTACTTC.

The gene calls are TRBV28 and TRBJ1-1, with TRBD1 identical over 7 bases. Trimming at V came to 10 bases and at J to 1 base, leaving 9 bases not matched to a gene. This CDR3 contains 14 residues. The V gene's germline CDR1 is MDHEN and CDR2 SYDVKM. CDR3 residues: CAIPPGGENTEAFF. DNA of the CDR3: TGTGCCATCCCTCCAGGGGGAGAGAACACTGAAGCTTTCTTT. Supplemented by reference TRBV28 and TRBJ1-1, the full variable domain reads DVKVTQSSRYLVKRTGEKVFLECVQDMDHENMFWYRQDPGLGLRLIYFSYDVKMKEKGDIPEGYSVSREKKERFSLILESASTNQTSMYLCAIPPGGENTEAFFGQGTRLTVV.

The V gene is TRBV5-4, the J gene TRBJ2-7; 7 bases are a match to TRBD2. The ends lost 6 bases at V and 4 bases at J; junction bases unmatched: 7. The germline V gene encodes CDR1 SGHNT and CDR2 YYREEE (reference sequence). The CDR3 is 13 amino acids. CDR3 nucleotide sequence: TGTGCCAGCAACCGGGCGGGAGCTTACGAGCAGTACTTC. Translation gives CASNRAGAYEQYF.

The CDR3 sequence: CASCRTVWGYTF. Here the CDR3 DNA reads TGTGCCAGCTGCCGGACAGTATGGGGCTACACCTTC. The chain is built from TRBV12-3 or TRBV12-4 and TRBJ1-2; possible D gene TRBD1, 6 bases. Trimming left V 8 bases short and J 8 bases short, with 15 bases between. This CDR3 contains 12 residues.

The J gene is TRBJ1-2, the V gene TRBV28; D gene uncertain. Germline V gene data show CDR1 as MDHEN and CDR2 as SYDVKM. The CDR3 contains 15 residues. The V and J ends lost 3 bases and 4 bases respectively, with 15 bases between them. CDR3 DNA sequence: TGTGCCAGCAGTTTGGGAGGTTCGCAGGTCTATGGCTACACCTTC. Translated, it gives CASSLGGSQVYGYTF.

The chain couples TRBV7-2 to TRBJ1-1, with 9 positions matching TRBD1. Germline V gives CDR1 SGHTA, CDR2 FQGNSA. This CDR3 has 15 amino acids. With 5 bases clipped from V and 4 bases from J, the junction kept 8 bases outside the gene matches. The CDR3, as DNA: TGTGCCAGCAGCCTCGACCGGGACAGGGTCACTGAAGCTTTCTTT. Its protein product is CASSLDRDRVTEAFF.

V is TRBV9 and J is TRBJ2-7; D remains unclear. In germline, CDR1 is SGDLS, CDR2 YYNGEE. V lost 1 base, J lost 3 bases, and 8 bases lay in between. The CDR3 runs 13 residues. The CDR3: CASSVSENYEQYF. CDR3 in DNA: TGTGCCAGCAGCGTATCCGAGAACTACGAGCAGTACTTC.

The V call is TRBV7-9, the J call TRBJ1-3; a weak D match, TRBD1 (6 bases). The CDR3 spans 16 residues. Trimming removed 6 bases at V and 0 bases at J, with 15 bases between. Germline values: CDR1 SEHNR, CDR2 FQNEAQ (reference sequence). In DNA form, the CDR3 reads TGTGCCAGCAGTTCTATACAGGGTCCCTCTGGAAACACCATATATTTT. Its translation is CASSSIQGPSGNTIYF.

This clone has a count of ten or more. The V and J genes are TRBV30 and TRBJ1-5, with D perhaps TRBD1 (5 bases). Trimming removed 3 bases at V and 9 bases at J, with 18 bases between. This CDR3 contains 14 residues. Germline V gene data show CDR1 as GTSNPN and CDR2 as SVGIG (reference sequence). CDR3 nucleotide sequence: TGTGCCTGGAGCCTGAGGACATCGGATCGGCCCCAGCATTTT. Protein: CAWSLRTSDRPQHF.

This CDR3 reads CASSMYDTSTEAFF. The CDR3 bases are TGTGCCAGTAGTATGTATGACACCTCCACTGAAGCTTTCTTT. The rearrangement joins TRBV19 to TRBJ1-1; D uncertain. Looked up from germline, CDR1 is LNHDA and CDR2 is SQIVND (reference sequence). V lost 3 bases to trimming and J lost 4 bases, with 12 bases between them. This CDR3 has 14 residues.